The entry below gives a single T cell receptor beta chain sequence along with its context. Only in-frame clones appear in the TCRdb table, and some are missing; sequencing was by immunoSEQ multiplex PCR. The sample holds about 210,000 clones, about 86% seen once. These data belong to a study of blood T cell repertoires in COVID-19. There are 13 residues in the CDR3. Trimming pared 7 bases from V and 2 bases from J, leaving 11 bases between. Germline CDR1 reads MDHEN; CDR2 reads SYDVKM. The clonotype was recovered from a man between 50 and 59 years old with active or convalescent COVID-19. The chain joins TRBV28 to TRBJ1-2, with D possibly being TRBD1 (6 bases). Material for sequencing was peripheral blood. CDR3 nucleotide sequence: TGTGCCAGCACGGACAGCGTCAACTATGGCTACACCTTC. It yields the protein CASTDSVNYGYTF.